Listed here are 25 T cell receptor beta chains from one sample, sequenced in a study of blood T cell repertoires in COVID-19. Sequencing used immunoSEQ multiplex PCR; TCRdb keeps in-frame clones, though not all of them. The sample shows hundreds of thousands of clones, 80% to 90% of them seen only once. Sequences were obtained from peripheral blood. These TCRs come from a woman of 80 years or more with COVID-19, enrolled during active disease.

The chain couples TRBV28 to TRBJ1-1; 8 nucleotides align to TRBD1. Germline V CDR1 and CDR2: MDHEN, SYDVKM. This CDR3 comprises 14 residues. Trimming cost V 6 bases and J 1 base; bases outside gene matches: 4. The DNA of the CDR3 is TGTGCCAGCAGATCCGGGACAGGGAACACTGAAGCTTTCTTT. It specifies CASRSGTGNTEAFF.

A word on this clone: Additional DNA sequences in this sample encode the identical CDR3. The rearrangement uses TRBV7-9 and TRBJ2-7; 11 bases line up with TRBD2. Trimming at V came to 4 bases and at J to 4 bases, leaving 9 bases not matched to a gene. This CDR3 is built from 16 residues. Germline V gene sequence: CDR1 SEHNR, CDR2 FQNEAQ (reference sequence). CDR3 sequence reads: CASSSRLAGNSYEQYF. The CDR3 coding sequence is TGTGCCAGCAGCTCCAGACTAGCGGGAAACTCTTACGAGCAGTACTTC.

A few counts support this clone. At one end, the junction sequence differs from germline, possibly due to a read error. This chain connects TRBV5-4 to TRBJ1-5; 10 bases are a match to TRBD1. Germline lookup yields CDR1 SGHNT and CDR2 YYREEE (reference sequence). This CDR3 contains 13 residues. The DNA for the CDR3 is TGTGCCAGCAGTTTGGGACAGGGGCAGCCCCAGCATTTT. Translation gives CASSLGQGQPQHF. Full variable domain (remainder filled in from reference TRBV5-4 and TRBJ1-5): ETGVTQSPTHLIKTRGQQVTLRCSSQSGHNTVSWYQQALGQGPQFIFQYYREEENGRGNFPPRFSGLQFPNYSSELNVNALELDDSALYLCASSLGQGQPQHFGDGTRLSIL.

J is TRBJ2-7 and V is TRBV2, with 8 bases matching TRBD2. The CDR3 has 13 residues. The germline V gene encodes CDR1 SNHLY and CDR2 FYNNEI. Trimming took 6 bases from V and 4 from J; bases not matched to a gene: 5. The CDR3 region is CASRSGSGYEQYF. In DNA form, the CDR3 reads TGTGCCAGCAGGAGCGGGAGTGGGTACGAGCAGTACTTC.

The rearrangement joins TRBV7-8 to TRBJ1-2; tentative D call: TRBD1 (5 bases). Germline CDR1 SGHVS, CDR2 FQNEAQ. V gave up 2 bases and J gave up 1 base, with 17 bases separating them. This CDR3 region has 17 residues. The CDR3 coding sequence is TGTGCCAGCAGCTTAAGGGGTTTAAGGGTCCTTAACTATGGCTACACCTTC. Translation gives CASSLRGLRVLNYGYTF.

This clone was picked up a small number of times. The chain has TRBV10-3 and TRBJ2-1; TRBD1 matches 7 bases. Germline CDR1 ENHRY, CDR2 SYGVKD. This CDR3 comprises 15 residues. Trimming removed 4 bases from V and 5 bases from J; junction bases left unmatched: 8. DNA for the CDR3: TGTGCCATCAGTGCCCCGGGACAGACTAACAATGAGCAGTTCTTC. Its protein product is CAISAPGQTNNEQFF.

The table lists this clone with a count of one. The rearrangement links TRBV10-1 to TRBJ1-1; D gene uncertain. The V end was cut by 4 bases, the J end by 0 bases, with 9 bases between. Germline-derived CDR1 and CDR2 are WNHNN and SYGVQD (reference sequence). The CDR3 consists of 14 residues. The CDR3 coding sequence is TGCGCCAGCAGTGTCGGAGGGTTGAACACTGAAGCTTTCTTT. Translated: CASSVGGLNTEAFF.

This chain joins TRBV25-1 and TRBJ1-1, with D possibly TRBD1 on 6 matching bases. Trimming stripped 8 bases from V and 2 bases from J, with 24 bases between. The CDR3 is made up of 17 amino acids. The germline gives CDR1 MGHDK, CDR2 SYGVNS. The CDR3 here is CASREGGRSRTNTEAFF. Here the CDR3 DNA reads TGTGCCAGCCGGGAGGGGGGTCGGTCACGAACTAACACTGAAGCTTTCTTT. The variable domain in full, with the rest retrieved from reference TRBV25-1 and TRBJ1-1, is EADIYQTPRYLVIGTGKKITLECSQTMGHDKMYWYQQDPGMELHLIHYSYGVNSTEKGDLSSESTVSRIRTEHFPLTLESARPSHTSQYLCASREGGRSRTNTEAFFGQGTRLTVV.

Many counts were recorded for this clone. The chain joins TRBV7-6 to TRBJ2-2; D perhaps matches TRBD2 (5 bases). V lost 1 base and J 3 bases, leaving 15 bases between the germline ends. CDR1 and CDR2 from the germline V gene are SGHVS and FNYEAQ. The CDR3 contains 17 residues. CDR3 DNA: TGTGCCAGCAGCTTAGATCGGGGAAGGGAAGACACCGGGGAGCTGTTTTTT. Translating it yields CASSLDRGREDTGELFF.

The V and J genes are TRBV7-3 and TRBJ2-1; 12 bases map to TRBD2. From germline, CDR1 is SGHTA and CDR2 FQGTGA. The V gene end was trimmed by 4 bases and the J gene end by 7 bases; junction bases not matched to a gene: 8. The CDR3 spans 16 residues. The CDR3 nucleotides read TGTGCCAGCAGCTCACCTCTAGCGGGAGGGTGGAATGAGCAGTTCTTC. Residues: CASSSPLAGGWNEQFF.

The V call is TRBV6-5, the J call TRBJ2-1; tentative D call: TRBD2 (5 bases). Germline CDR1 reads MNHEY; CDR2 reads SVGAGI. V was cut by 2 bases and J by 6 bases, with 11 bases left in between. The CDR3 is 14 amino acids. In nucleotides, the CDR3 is TGTGCCAGCAGTTACGCGGGTAGACCCAATGAGCAGTTCTTC. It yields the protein CASSYAGRPNEQFF.

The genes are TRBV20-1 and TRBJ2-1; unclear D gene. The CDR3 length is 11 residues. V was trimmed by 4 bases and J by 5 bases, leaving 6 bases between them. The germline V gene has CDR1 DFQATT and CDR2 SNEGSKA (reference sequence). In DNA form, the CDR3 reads TGCAGTGCTATACCGGACAATGAGCAGTTCTTC. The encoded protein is CSAIPDNEQFF.

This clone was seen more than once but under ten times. The CDR3 protein is CASSQHQSSGNTIYF. Written as DNA, the CDR3 is TGTGCCAGCAGCCAGCACCAGTCCTCTGGAAACACCATATATTTT. J is TRBJ1-3 and V is TRBV3-1 (or the pseudogene TRBV3-2); no clear D gene. V was cut by 3 bases and J by 0 bases, with 9 bases left in between. This CDR3 has 15 residues. Germline CDR1 and CDR2: LGHDT and YNNKEL (reference sequence).

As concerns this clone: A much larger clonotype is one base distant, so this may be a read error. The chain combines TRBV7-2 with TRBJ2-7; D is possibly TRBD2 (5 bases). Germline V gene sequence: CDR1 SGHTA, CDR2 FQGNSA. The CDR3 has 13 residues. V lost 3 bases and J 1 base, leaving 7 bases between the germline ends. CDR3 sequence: CASSLPGSYEQYF. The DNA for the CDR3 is TGTGCCAGCAGCTTGCCGGGGTCCTACGAGCAGTACTTC.

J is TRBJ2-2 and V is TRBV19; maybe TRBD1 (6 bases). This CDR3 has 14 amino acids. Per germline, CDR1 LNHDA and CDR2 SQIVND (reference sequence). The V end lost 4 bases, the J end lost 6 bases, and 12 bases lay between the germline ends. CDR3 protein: CASSRAGVSGELFF. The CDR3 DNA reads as TGTGCCAGTAGTAGGGCAGGGGTGTCCGGGGAGCTGTTTTTT.

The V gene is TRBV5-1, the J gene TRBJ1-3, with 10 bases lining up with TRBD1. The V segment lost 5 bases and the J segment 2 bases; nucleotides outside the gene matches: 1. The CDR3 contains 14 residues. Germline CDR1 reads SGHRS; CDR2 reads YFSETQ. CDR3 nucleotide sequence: TGCGCCAGCAGAGGACAGGGGGCTGGAAACACCATATATTTT. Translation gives CASRGQGAGNTIYF.

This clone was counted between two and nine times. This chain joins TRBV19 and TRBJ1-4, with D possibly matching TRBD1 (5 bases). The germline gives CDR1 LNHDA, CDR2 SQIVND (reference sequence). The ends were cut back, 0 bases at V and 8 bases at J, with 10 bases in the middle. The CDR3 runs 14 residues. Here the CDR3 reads CASSIDGAAEKLFF. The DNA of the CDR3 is TGTGCCAGTAGTATAGATGGGGCAGCGGAAAAACTGTTTTTT.

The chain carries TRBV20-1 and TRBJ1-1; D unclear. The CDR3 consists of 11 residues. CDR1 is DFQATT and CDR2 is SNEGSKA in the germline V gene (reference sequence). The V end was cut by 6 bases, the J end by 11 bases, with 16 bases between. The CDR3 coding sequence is TGCAGTGCCCTTGCCGACCTCGGGGCTTTCTTT. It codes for CSALADLGAFF.

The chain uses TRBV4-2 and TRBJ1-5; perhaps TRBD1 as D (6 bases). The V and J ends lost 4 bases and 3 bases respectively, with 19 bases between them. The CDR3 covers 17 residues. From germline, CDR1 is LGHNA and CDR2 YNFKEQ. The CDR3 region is CASSLEGGLGSNQPQHF. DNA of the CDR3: TGTGCCAGCAGCCTAGAGGGGGGGCTTGGGTCCAATCAGCCCCAGCATTTT.

The CDR3 DNA reads TGTGCCAGCAGCCCCCGAACCTCATTTGACAGCTCCCTCAATCAGCCCCAGCATTTT. As protein: CASSPRTSFDSSLNQPQHF. The chain combines TRBV3-1 (or the pseudogene TRBV3-2) with TRBJ1-5; possibly TRBD1 for D (5 bases). The length of the CDR3 is 19 residues. With 4 bases removed from V and 3 bases from J, the gap between germline ends came to 25 bases. Germline V lookup: CDR1 LGHDT, CDR2 YNNKEL (reference sequence).

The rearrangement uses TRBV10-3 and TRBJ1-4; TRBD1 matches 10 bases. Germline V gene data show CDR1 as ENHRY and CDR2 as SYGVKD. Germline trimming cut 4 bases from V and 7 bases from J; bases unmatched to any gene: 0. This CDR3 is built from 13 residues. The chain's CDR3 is CAISGTGGEKLFF. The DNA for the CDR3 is TGTGCCATCAGTGGGACAGGGGGTGAAAAACTGTTTTTT.

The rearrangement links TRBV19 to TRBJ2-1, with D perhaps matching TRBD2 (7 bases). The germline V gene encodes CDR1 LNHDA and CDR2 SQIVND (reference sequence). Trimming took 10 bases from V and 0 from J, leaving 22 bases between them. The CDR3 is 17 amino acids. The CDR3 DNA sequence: TGTGCCAACCGAGGGGGGGCCGAACCCAGCTCCTACAATGAGCAGTTCTTC. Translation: CANRGGAEPSSYNEQFF.

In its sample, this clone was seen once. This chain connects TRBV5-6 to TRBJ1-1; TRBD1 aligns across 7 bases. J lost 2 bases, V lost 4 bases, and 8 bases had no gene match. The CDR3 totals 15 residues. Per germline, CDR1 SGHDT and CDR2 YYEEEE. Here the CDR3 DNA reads TGTGCCAGCAGCCCGGGACAGCTGATCAACACTGAAGCTTTCTTT. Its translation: CASSPGQLINTEAFF.

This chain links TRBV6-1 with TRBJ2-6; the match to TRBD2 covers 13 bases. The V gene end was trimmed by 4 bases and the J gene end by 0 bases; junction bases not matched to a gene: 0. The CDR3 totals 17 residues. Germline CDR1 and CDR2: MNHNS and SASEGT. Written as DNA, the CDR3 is TGTGCCAGCAGTGGGACTAGCGGGAGCTCTGGGGCCAACGTCCTGACTTTC. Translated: CASSGTSGSSGANVLTF.

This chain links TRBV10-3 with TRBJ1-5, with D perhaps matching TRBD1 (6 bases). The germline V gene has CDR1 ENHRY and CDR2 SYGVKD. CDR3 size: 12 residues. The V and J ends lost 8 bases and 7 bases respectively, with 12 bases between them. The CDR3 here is CAISQGGQPQHF. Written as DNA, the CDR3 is TGTGCCATCTCACAGGGAGGGCAGCCCCAGCATTTT.